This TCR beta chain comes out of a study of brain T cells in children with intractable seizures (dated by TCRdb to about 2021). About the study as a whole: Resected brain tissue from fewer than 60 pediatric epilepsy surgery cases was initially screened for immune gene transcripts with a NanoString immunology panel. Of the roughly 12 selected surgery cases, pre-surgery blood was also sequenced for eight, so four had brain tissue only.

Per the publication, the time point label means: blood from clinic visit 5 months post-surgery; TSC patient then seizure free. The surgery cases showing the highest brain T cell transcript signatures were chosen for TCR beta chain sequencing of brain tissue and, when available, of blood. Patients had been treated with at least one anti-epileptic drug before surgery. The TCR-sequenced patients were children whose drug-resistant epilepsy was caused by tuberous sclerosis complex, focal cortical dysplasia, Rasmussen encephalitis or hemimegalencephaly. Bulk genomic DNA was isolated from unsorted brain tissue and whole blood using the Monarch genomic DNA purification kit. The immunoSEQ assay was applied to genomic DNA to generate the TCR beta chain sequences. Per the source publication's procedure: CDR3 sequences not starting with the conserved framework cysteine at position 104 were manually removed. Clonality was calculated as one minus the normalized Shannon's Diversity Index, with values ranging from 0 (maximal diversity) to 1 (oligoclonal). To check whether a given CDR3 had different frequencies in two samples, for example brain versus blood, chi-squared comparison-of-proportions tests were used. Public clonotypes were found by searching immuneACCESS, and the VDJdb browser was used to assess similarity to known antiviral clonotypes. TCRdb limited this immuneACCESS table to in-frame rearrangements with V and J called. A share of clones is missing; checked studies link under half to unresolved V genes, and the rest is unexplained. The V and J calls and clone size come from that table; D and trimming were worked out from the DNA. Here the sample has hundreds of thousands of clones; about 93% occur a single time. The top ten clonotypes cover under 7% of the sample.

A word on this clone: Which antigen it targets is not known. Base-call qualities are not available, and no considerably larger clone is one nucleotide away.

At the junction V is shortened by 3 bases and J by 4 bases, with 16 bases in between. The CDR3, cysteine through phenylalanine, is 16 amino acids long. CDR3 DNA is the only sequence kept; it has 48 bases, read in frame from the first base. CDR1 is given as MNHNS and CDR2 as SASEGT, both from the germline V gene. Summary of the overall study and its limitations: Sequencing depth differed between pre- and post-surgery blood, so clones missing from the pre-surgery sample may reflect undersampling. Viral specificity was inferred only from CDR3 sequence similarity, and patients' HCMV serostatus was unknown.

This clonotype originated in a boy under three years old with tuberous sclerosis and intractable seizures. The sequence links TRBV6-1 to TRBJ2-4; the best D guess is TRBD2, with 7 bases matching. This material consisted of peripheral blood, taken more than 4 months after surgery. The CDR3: CASSDLGGRAKNIQYF. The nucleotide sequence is TGTGCCAGCAGTGACTTGGGGGGGCGGGCAAAAAACATTCAGTACTTC.